Listed below are T cell receptor beta chains from one sample, sequenced in a study of T cells after yellow fever vaccination. TCRdb processed the 5' RACE reads anew with MiXCR; each CDR3 protein has one entry. The data show approximately 330,000 distinct CDR3 sequences, approximately 4% seen once. Sequencing used PBMCs, obtained 5 days after the yellow fever booster vaccination. The receptors derive from a man aged 18 to 30 who received the YFV17D yellow fever vaccine. Both conserved end residues are part of each CDR3. Fields, in order: V gene, clone size, J gene, D gene, CDR3 protein, CDR3 DNA. The D gene is left open where the match is weak. Where a row states a size, it is once, few, many or the class of an expanded clone; other rows omit it.

V: TRBV4-2; size: few; J: TRBJ2-5; D: TRBD2; CDR3: CASSQDWAGGLSKTQYF; DNA: TGTGCCAGCAGCCAAGATTGGGCGGGGGGGCTTAGTAAGACCCAGTACTTC
V: TRBV4-1; size: -; J: TRBJ1-1; D: -; CDR3: CASSGDPGLNTEAFF; DNA: TGCGCCAGCTCGGGGGACCCAGGGTTGAACACTGAAGCTTTCTTT
V: TRBV7-2; size: -; J: TRBJ2-3; D: TRBD2; CDR3: CASSFQGGGTDTQYF; DNA: TGTGCCAGCAGCTTTCAAGGCGGGGGAACAGATACGCAGTATTTT
V: TRBV18; size: many; J: TRBJ2-5; D: -; CDR3: CASSRLVSETQYF; DNA: TGTGCCAGCTCACGACTGGTTTCGGAGACCCAGTACTTC
V: TRBV7-2; size: -; J: TRBJ2-2; D: -; CDR3: CASSFETRDTGELFF; DNA: TGTGCCAGCAGCTTCGAGACACGAGACACCGGGGAGCTGTTTTTT
V: TRBV7-3; size: -; J: TRBJ1-1; D: -; CDR3: CASRYDRNTEAFF; DNA: TGTGCCAGCAGATATGACAGAAACACTGAAGCTTTCTTT
V: TRBV29-1; size: -; J: TRBJ1-1; D: -; CDR3: CSVAGRANTEAFF; DNA: TGCAGCGTTGCTGGCAGGGCGAACACTGAAGCTTTCTTT
V: TRBV25-1; size: many; J: TRBJ2-4; D: TRBD1; CDR3: CASSASGGVKNIQYF; DNA: TGTGCCAGCAGTGCGTCAGGGGGCGTTAAGAACATTCAGTACTTC
V: TRBV6-5; size: -; J: TRBJ2-7; D: -; CDR3: CASSYAPGDSYEQYF; DNA: TGTGCCAGCAGTTACGCTCCAGGGGACTCCTACGAGCAGTACTTC
V: TRBV4-1; size: -; J: TRBJ2-5; D: -; CDR3: CASSQERLLGFPGAQYF; DNA: TGCGCCAGCAGCCAAGAGAGATTGCTTGGTTTCCCAGGGGCCCAGTACTTC
V: TRBV7-2; size: -; J: TRBJ2-3; D: TRBD1; CDR3: CASSLTWTGWTDTQYF; DNA: TGTGCCAGCAGCCTTACCTGGACAGGGTGGACAGATACGCAGTATTTT
V: TRBV20-1; size: many; J: TRBJ1-4; D: -; CDR3: CSARSGLTNEKLFF; DNA: TGCAGTGCTAGATCGGGACTCACTAATGAAAAACTGTTTTTT
V: TRBV5-5; size: -; J: TRBJ2-1; D: -; CDR3: CASSPRLREQFF; DNA: TGTGCCAGCAGCCCCCGACTGAGGGAGCAGTTCTTC
V: TRBV7-9; size: few; J: TRBJ2-7; D: -; CDR3: CASSPRVHEQYF; DNA: TGTGCCAGCAGCCCCAGGGTCCACGAGCAGTACTTC
V: TRBV2; size: -; J: TRBJ2-2; D: -; CDR3: CASSWDTHGPGELFF; DNA: TGTGCCAGCAGTTGGGACACCCACGGCCCCGGGGAGCTGTTTTTT
V: TRBV5-4; size: few; J: TRBJ1-5; D: -; CDR3: CASSLDGSSNQPQHF; DNA: TGTGCCAGCAGCCTTGACGGCTCTAGCAATCAGCCCCAGCATTTT
V: TRBV10-3; size: few; J: TRBJ1-1; D: -; CDR3: CAISQSGPEAFF; DNA: TGTGCCATCAGCCAGTCGGGCCCTGAAGCTTTCTTT
V: TRBV4-3; size: few; J: TRBJ2-1; D: -; CDR3: CASSQGTRSYNEQFF; DNA: TGCGCCAGCAGCCAAGGAACTCGCTCCTACAATGAGCAGTTCTTC
V: TRBV10-3; size: many; J: TRBJ2-2; D: -; CDR3: CAISLSGGRANTGELFF; DNA: TGTGCCATCAGTCTCTCCGGGGGCAGAGCGAACACCGGGGAGCTGTTTTTT
V: TRBV10-3; size: many; J: TRBJ1-2; D: -; CDR3: CAISEYDRNYGYTF; DNA: TGTGCCATCAGTGAATATGACCGGAACTATGGCTACACCTTC
V: TRBV7-2; size: few; J: TRBJ2-5; D: -; CDR3: CASSISGTSQETQYF; DNA: TGTGCCAGCAGCATATCCGGGACGTCTCAAGAGACCCAGTACTTC
V: TRBV4-1; size: many; J: TRBJ2-5; D: TRBD2; CDR3: CASSQDPTSGGQETQYF; DNA: TGCGCCAGCAGCCAAGACCCGACTAGCGGGGGGCAAGAGACCCAGTACTTC
V: TRBV30; size: -; J: TRBJ2-5; D: TRBD2; CDR3: CACAGPSGGAQETQYF; DNA: TGTGCCTGTGCCGGGCCTAGCGGGGGGGCACAAGAGACCCAGTACTTC
V: TRBV5-4; size: -; J: TRBJ2-5; D: TRBD2; CDR3: CASSSRTSGGHMTQYF; DNA: TGTGCCAGCAGCTCGCGGACTAGCGGGGGCCATATGACCCAGTACTTC
V: TRBV4-3; size: few; J: TRBJ1-2; D: -; CDR3: CASSQVDPLGGYTF; DNA: TGCGCCAGCAGCCAAGTAGATCCCCTCGGTGGCTACACCTTC
V: TRBV2; size: -; J: TRBJ2-1; D: -; CDR3: CASSNELGSNEQFF; DNA: TGTGCCAGCAGTAACGAACTAGGGTCCAATGAGCAGTTCTTC
V: TRBV11-2; size: -; J: TRBJ1-2; D: -; CDR3: CASSLMVDGYTF; DNA: TGTGCCAGCAGCTTGATGGTGGATGGCTACACCTTC
V: TRBV12-3/TRBV12-4; size: many; J: TRBJ2-3; D: -; CDR3: CASSFHRSDTDTQYF; DNA: TGTGCCAGCAGTTTTCATCGGTCAGACACAGATACGCAGTATTTT
V: TRBV7-9; size: many; J: TRBJ1-1; D: TRBD1; CDR3: CASSLVGTGTMNTEAFF; DNA: TGTGCCAGCAGCTTAGTCGGGACAGGGACTATGAACACTGAAGCTTTCTTT
V: TRBV20-1; size: few; J: TRBJ2-3; D: -; CDR3: CSASGDSTDTQYF; DNA: TGCAGTGCTAGCGGGGACTCAACAGATACGCAGTATTTT
V: TRBV4-3; size: -; J: TRBJ2-7; D: TRBD2; CDR3: CASSHGTSASYEQYF; DNA: TGCGCCAGCAGCCACGGGACTAGCGCCTCCTACGAGCAGTACTTC
V: TRBV4-3; size: few; J: TRBJ1-2; D: TRBD1; CDR3: CASSQGQGDGYTF; DNA: TGCGCCAGCAGCCAAGGACAGGGGGATGGCTACACCTTC
V: TRBV4-1; size: -; J: TRBJ2-3; D: -; CDR3: CASSQGARVSADTQYF; DNA: TGCGCCAGCAGCCAAGGGGCGCGCGTTTCAGCCGATACGCAGTATTTT
V: TRBV5-5; size: many; J: TRBJ1-6; D: -; CDR3: CASSLAQGDSPLHF; DNA: TGTGCCAGCAGCTTAGCACAGGGTGATTCACCCCTCCACTTT
V: TRBV6-2/TRBV6-3; size: -; J: TRBJ1-5; D: -; CDR3: CASSSHVEGNQPQHF; DNA: TGTGCCAGCAGTTCCCACGTGGAGGGCAATCAGCCCCAGCATTTT
V: TRBV6-2/TRBV6-3; size: many; J: TRBJ1-2; D: -; CDR3: CASSPLIGRDYGYTF; DNA: TGTGCCAGCAGTCCTCTGATAGGCCGGGACTATGGCTACACCTTC
V: TRBV9; size: -; J: TRBJ1-5; D: TRBD1; CDR3: CASSATGGSNQPQHF; DNA: TGTGCCAGCAGCGCGACAGGGGGGAGCAATCAGCCCCAGCATTTT
V: TRBV10-3; size: -; J: TRBJ2-7; D: -; CDR3: CAISERGVSYEQYF; DNA: TGTGCCATCAGTGAGAGGGGGGTCTCCTACGAGCAGTACTTC
V: TRBV5-1; size: many; J: TRBJ2-7; D: -; CDR3: CASSPGISYEQYF; DNA: TGCGCCAGCAGCCCCGGGATCTCCTACGAGCAGTACTTC
V: TRBV3-1; size: many; J: TRBJ2-7; D: TRBD1; CDR3: CASISGQGSEQYF; DNA: TGTGCCAGCATATCGGGACAGGGGAGCGAGCAGTACTTC
V: TRBV4-1; size: -; J: TRBJ1-4; D: -; CDR3: CASSQGRGRGATNEKLFF; DNA: TGCGCCAGCAGCCAAGGCAGGGGTAGGGGTGCAACTAATGAAAAACTGTTTTTT
V: TRBV15; size: -; J: TRBJ1-1; D: -; CDR3: CATSCTGPLEAFF; DNA: TGTGCCACCAGTTGCACAGGTCCCCTTGAAGCTTTCTTT
V: TRBV7-2; size: few; J: TRBJ1-1; D: -; CDR3: CASSLRTDNTEAFF; DNA: TGTGCCAGCAGCTTAAGGACAGATAACACTGAAGCTTTCTTT
V: TRBV9; size: many; J: TRBJ2-5; D: TRBD2; CDR3: CASSVGYSGGQETQYF; DNA: TGTGCCAGCAGCGTAGGATACAGCGGGGGGCAAGAGACCCAGTACTTC
V: TRBV7-6; size: few; J: TRBJ2-5; D: -; CDR3: CASSSILGRLETQYF; DNA: TGTGCCAGCAGCTCCATTCTAGGTCGTCTAGAGACCCAGTACTTC
V: TRBV5-1; size: many; J: TRBJ1-2; D: -; CDR3: CASSLVGDSGSGYTF; DNA: TGCGCCAGCAGCTTGGTCGGGGACTCCGGCTCGGGCTACACCTTC
V: TRBV12-3/TRBV12-4; size: -; J: TRBJ2-5; D: TRBD2; CDR3: CASSEPGLAGQETQYF; DNA: TGTGCCAGCAGCGAACCGGGACTAGCGGGACAAGAGACCCAGTACTTC
V: TRBV7-9; size: -; J: TRBJ1-6; D: -; CDR3: CASSLLRTVDNSPLHF; DNA: TGTGCCAGCAGCTTACTCAGGACAGTGGATAATTCACCCCTCCACTTT
V: TRBV28; size: -; J: TRBJ1-5; D: -; CDR3: CASSWGGGSTNQPQHF; DNA: TGTGCCAGCAGTTGGGGGGGGGGGTCGACGAATCAGCCCCAGCATTTT
V: TRBV7-2; size: few; J: TRBJ2-1; D: TRBD2; CDR3: CASSLAPWGGDGTYNEQFF; DNA: TGTGCCAGCAGCTTAGCCCCATGGGGAGGGGACGGGACCTACAATGAGCAGTTCTTC
V: TRBV6-5; size: -; J: TRBJ2-1; D: -; CDR3: CASSYLGSYNEQFF; DNA: TGTGCCAGCAGTTACCTAGGTTCCTACAATGAGCAGTTCTTC
V: TRBV28; size: -; J: TRBJ1-2; D: -; CDR3: CASSLRNEGGQF; DNA: TGTGCCAGCAGCCTTAGGAATGAAGGGGGTCAGTTC
V: TRBV2; size: few; J: TRBJ2-3; D: TRBD1; CDR3: CASSRDRGPDTQYF; DNA: TGTGCCAGCAGTCGAGACAGGGGACCAGATACGCAGTATTTT
V: TRBV18; size: few; J: TRBJ2-2; D: TRBD1; CDR3: CASSPPSRQGNTGELFF; DNA: TGTGCCAGCTCACCACCCTCGAGACAGGGGAACACCGGGGAGCTGTTTTTT
V: TRBV10-1; size: many; J: TRBJ2-3; D: TRBD1; CDR3: CASSEGQGAGYF; DNA: TGCGCCAGCAGTGAAGGCCAGGGGGCAGGTTATTTT